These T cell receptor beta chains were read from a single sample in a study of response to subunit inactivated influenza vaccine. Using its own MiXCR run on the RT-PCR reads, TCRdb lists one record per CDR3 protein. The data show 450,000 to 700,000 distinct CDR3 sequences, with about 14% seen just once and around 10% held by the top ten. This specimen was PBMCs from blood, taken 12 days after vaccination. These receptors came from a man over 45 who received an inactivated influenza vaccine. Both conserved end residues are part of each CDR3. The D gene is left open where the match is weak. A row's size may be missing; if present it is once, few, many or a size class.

CDR3: CASSSKDSSYNEQFF
DNA: TGTGCCAGCAGCTCCAAGGACAGCTCCTACAATGAGCAGTTCTTC
J: TRBJ2-1
D: -
V: TRBV7-8
size: -

CDR3: CASSGRGRGEKLFF
DNA: TGTGCCAGCAGTGGGAGGGGGCGCGGTGAAAAACTGTTTTTT
J: TRBJ1-4
D: TRBD1
V: TRBV6-1
size: -

CDR3: CASSRLRVMTEAFF
DNA: TGTGCCAGCAGCCGCTTAAGGGTGATGACTGAAGCTTTCTTT
J: TRBJ1-1
D: -
V: TRBV14
size: -

CDR3: CASSELSSSSTDTQYF
DNA: TGTGCCAGCAGTGAATTATCCAGCTCTAGCACAGATACGCAGTATTTT
J: TRBJ2-3
D: -
V: TRBV25-1
size: -

CDR3: CASSFRTDQPQHF
DNA: TGTGCCAGCAGTTTCAGGACAGATCAGCCCCAGCATTTT
J: TRBJ1-5
D: -
V: TRBV27
size: -

CDR3: CSARATSASYEQYF
DNA: TGCAGTGCTAGAGCTACTAGCGCCTCCTACGAGCAGTACTTC
J: TRBJ2-7
D: TRBD2
V: TRBV20-1
size: -

CDR3: CASSYSRGRDTQYF
DNA: TGTGCCAGCAGTTACTCTCGCGGTAGAGATACGCAGTATTTT
J: TRBJ2-3
D: -
V: TRBV6-5
size: many

CDR3: CASSTSGVNEQFF
DNA: TGTGCCAGCAGTACTAGCGGGGTCAATGAGCAGTTCTTC
J: TRBJ2-1
D: TRBD2
V: TRBV2
size: few

CDR3: CSARGRGGNYEQYF
DNA: TGCAGTGCTAGGGGCCGAGGAGGGAACTACGAGCAGTACTTC
J: TRBJ2-7
D: -
V: TRBV20-1
size: few

CDR3: CASSLRSNYNEQFF
DNA: TGTGCCAGCAGCTTGCGTAGCAACTACAATGAGCAGTTCTTC
J: TRBJ2-1
D: -
V: TRBV7-2
size: few

CDR3: CASSQGQGIQNEQFF
DNA: TGCGCCAGCAGCCAGGGACAGGGGATTCAGAATGAGCAGTTCTTC
J: TRBJ2-1
D: TRBD1
V: TRBV4-1
size: few

CDR3: CASSLADRSNYGYTF
DNA: TGCGCCAGCAGCTTGGCGGACAGAAGTAACTATGGCTACACCTTC
J: TRBJ1-2
D: -
V: TRBV5-1
size: -

CDR3: CSAQRTEAFF
DNA: TGCAGTGCTCAGAGGACAGAAGCTTTCTTT
J: TRBJ1-1
D: -
V: TRBV20-1
size: many

CDR3: CASGPGGTSTDTQYF
DNA: TGTGCCAGCGGACCAGGGGGAACTAGCACAGATACGCAGTATTTT
J: TRBJ2-3
D: TRBD1
V: TRBV13
size: -

CDR3: CASCRSGISTDTQYF
DNA: TGTGCCAGCTGTCGGAGCGGGATAAGCACAGATACGCAGTATTTT
J: TRBJ2-3
D: TRBD2
V: TRBV7-2
size: few

CDR3: CASTMPGQGHNNEQFF
DNA: TGTGCCAGCACCATGCCGGGACAGGGGCATAACAATGAGCAGTTCTTC
J: TRBJ2-1
D: TRBD1
V: TRBV7-9
size: few

CDR3: CASSTEANTEAFF
DNA: TGCGCCAGCAGCACAGAAGCTAACACTGAAGCTTTCTTT
J: TRBJ1-1
D: -
V: TRBV5-1
size: few

CDR3: CASSQGQSNEKLFF
DNA: TGCGCCAGCAGCCAGGGACAGAGTAATGAAAAACTGTTTTTT
J: TRBJ1-4
D: TRBD1
V: TRBV5-1
size: -

CDR3: CATTRNTGELFF
DNA: TGTGCCACCACCAGAAACACCGGGGAGCTGTTTTTT
J: TRBJ2-2
D: -
V: TRBV28
size: few

CDR3: CASSYSRRGGTDTQYF
DNA: TGTGCCAGCAGTTACTCTAGGCGGGGGGGGACAGATACGCAGTATTTT
J: TRBJ2-3
D: TRBD2
V: TRBV6-5
size: few

CDR3: CASSEDQLGGLWLPYEQYF
DNA: TGTGCCAGCAGCGAAGATCAATTAGGGGGGCTATGGCTCCCCTACGAGCAGTACTTC
J: TRBJ2-7
D: -
V: TRBV4-2
size: few

CDR3: CSAGTGRQRNEQYF
DNA: TGCAGTGCAGGGACAGGGAGGCAAAGAAACGAGCAGTACTTC
J: TRBJ2-7
D: TRBD1
V: TRBV20-1
size: -

CDR3: CSAFGQSNEQFF
DNA: TGCAGTGCTTTCGGACAGAGCAATGAGCAGTTCTTC
J: TRBJ2-1
D: -
V: TRBV20-1
size: -

CDR3: CASSLTGLEETQYF
DNA: TGTGCCAGCAGTTTAACAGGGCTGGAGGAGACCCAGTACTTC
J: TRBJ2-5
D: -
V: TRBV12-3/TRBV12-4
size: many

CDR3: CSAGTGNSGNTIYF
DNA: TGCAGTGCTGGGACAGGGAACTCTGGAAACACCATATATTTT
J: TRBJ1-3
D: TRBD1
V: TRBV20-1
size: -

CDR3: CASSLDPRGISGRFNEQFF
DNA: TGCGCCAGCAGCTTGGACCCTAGGGGCATTAGCGGGAGGTTCAATGAGCAGTTCTTC
J: TRBJ2-1
D: TRBD2
V: TRBV5-1
size: few

CDR3: CASSYSIKREGLYEQYF
DNA: TGTGCCAGCAGTTACTCTATAAAGCGGGAGGGCCTCTACGAGCAGTACTTC
J: TRBJ2-7
D: TRBD2
V: TRBV6-2/TRBV6-3
size: -

CDR3: CASGETQYF
DNA: TGTGCCAGCGGTGAGACCCAGTACTTC
J: TRBJ2-5
D: -
V: TRBV6-2/TRBV6-3
size: many

CDR3: CASSQDFGAFPYEQYF
DNA: TGCGCCAGCAGCCAAGATTTTGGGGCCTTTCCCTACGAGCAGTACTTC
J: TRBJ2-7
D: -
V: TRBV4-3
size: many

CDR3: CASSQGAKFYEQYF
DNA: TGTGCCAGCAGCCAAGGGGCCAAGTTCTACGAGCAGTACTTC
J: TRBJ2-7
D: -
V: TRBV4-2
size: -

CDR3: CASSQDVDGTRVDEQYF
DNA: TGTGCCAGCAGCCAAGATGTCGACGGGACGAGGGTGGACGAGCAGTACTTC
J: TRBJ2-7
D: -
V: TRBV14
size: -

CDR3: CASSLDSYTQYF
DNA: TGTGCCAGCAGTCTCGACAGCTATACGCAGTATTTT
J: TRBJ2-3
D: -
V: TRBV6-5
size: -

CDR3: CASSILAGVGNEQFF
DNA: TGTGCCAGCAGCATACTAGCGGGAGTTGGCAATGAGCAGTTCTTC
J: TRBJ2-1
D: TRBD2
V: TRBV9
size: few

CDR3: CASSLWGSSGNTIYF
DNA: TGTGCCAGCAGCCTTTGGGGTAGCTCTGGAAACACCATATATTTT
J: TRBJ1-3
D: -
V: TRBV5-5
size: few

CDR3: CASSREGSSYEQYF
DNA: TGTGCCAGCAGCCGTGAGGGATCCTCCTACGAGCAGTACTTC
J: TRBJ2-7
D: -
V: TRBV3-1
size: many

CDR3: CAISDRGAANTGELFF
DNA: TGTGCCATCAGTGACCGGGGTGCGGCGAACACCGGGGAGCTGTTTTTT
J: TRBJ2-2
D: -
V: TRBV10-3
size: -

CDR3: CASSFTGSGNTIYF
DNA: TGTGCCAGCAGTTTTACAGGTTCAGGAAACACCATATATTTT
J: TRBJ1-3
D: -
V: TRBV12-3/TRBV12-4
size: many

CDR3: CAWSAAWGGPHYGYTF
DNA: TGTGCCTGGAGCGCAGCCTGGGGGGGGCCCCACTATGGCTACACCTTC
J: TRBJ1-2
D: -
V: TRBV30
size: -

CDR3: CASSRRPGQGATEAFF
DNA: TGTGCCAGCAGCCGCCGTCCGGGACAGGGGGCCACTGAAGCTTTCTTT
J: TRBJ1-1
D: TRBD1
V: TRBV7-2
size: many

CDR3: CSARDPPIGRF
DNA: TGCAGTGCTAGAGATCCCCCCATCGGTCGTTTT
J: TRBJ1-1
D: -
V: TRBV20-1
size: -

CDR3: CSARDPTGSGNTIYF
DNA: TGCAGTGCTAGAGATCCCACCGGCTCTGGAAACACCATATATTTT
J: TRBJ1-3
D: -
V: TRBV20-1
size: -

CDR3: CASRGLASESGELFF
DNA: TGTGCCAGCAGGGGACTAGCTTCGGAGTCCGGGGAGCTGTTTTTT
J: TRBJ2-2
D: TRBD2
V: TRBV11-2
size: -

CDR3: CASSPWRDGTDTQYF
DNA: TGTGCCAGCTCACCATGGCGGGATGGCACAGATACGCAGTATTTT
J: TRBJ2-3
D: -
V: TRBV18
size: -

CDR3: CASSLEPYNEQFF
DNA: TGTGCCAGCAGCTTAGAACCATACAATGAGCAGTTCTTC
J: TRBJ2-1
D: -
V: TRBV5-4
size: few

CDR3: CASSPLRTGVGEEKLFF
DNA: TGTGCCAGCAGCCCCTTAAGGACAGGAGTTGGGGAAGAAAAACTGTTTTTT
J: TRBJ1-4
D: TRBD1
V: TRBV25-1
size: -

CDR3: CASRPGPQGTEAFF
DNA: TGTGCCAGCCGTCCGGGACCGCAGGGCACTGAAGCTTTCTTT
J: TRBJ1-1
D: -
V: TRBV12-3/TRBV12-4
size: few